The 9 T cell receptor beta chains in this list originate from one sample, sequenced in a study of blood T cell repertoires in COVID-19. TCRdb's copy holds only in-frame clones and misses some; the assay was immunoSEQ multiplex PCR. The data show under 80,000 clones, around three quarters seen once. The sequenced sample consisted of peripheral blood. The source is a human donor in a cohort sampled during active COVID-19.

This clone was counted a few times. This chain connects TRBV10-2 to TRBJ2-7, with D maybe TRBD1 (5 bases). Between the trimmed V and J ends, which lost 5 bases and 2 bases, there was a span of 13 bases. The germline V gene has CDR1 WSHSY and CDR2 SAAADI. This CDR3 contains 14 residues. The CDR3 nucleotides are TGCGCCAGCAGTTACAGGACGGCGACCTACGAGCAGTACTTC. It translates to CASSYRTATYEQYF.

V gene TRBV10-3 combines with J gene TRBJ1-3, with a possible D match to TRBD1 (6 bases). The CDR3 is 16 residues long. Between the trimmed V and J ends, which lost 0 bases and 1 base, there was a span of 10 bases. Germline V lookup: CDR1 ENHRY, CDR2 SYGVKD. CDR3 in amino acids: CAISESGTPSGNTIYF. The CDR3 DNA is TGTGCCATCAGTGAGTCCGGGACACCATCTGGAAACACCATATATTTT.

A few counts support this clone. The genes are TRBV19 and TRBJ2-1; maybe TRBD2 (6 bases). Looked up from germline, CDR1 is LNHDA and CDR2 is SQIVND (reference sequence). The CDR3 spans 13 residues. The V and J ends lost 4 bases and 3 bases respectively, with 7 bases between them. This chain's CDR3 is CASSNGGYNEQFF. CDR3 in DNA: TGTGCCAGTAGTAACGGGGGCTACAATGAGCAGTTCTTC.

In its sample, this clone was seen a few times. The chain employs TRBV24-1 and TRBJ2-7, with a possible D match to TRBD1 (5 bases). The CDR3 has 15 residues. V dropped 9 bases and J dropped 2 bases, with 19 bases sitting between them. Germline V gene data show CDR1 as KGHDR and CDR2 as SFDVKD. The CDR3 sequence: CATAPMRQTAYEQYF. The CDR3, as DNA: TGTGCCACCGCGCCAATGAGACAGACAGCCTACGAGCAGTACTTC.

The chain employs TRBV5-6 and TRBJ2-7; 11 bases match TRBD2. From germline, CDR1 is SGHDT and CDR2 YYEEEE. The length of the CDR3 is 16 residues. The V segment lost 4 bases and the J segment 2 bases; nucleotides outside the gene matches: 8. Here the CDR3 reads CASSARLAGMTYEQYF. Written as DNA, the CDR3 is TGTGCCAGCAGCGCCCGACTAGCGGGAATGACCTACGAGCAGTACTTC. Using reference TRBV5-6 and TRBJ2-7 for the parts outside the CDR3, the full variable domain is DAGVTQSPTHLIKTRGQQVTLRCSPKSGHDTVSWYQQALGQGPQFIFQYYEEEERQRGNFPDRFSGHQFPNYSSELNVNALLLGDSALYLCASSARLAGMTYEQYFGPGTRLTVT.

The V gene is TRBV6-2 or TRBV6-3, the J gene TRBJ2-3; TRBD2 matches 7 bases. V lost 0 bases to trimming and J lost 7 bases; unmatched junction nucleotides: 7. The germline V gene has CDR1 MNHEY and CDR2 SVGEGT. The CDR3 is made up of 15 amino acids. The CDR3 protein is CASSYSGSSGNTQYF. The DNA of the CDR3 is TGTGCCAGCAGTTACTCGGGGTCTAGCGGTAATACGCAGTATTTT.

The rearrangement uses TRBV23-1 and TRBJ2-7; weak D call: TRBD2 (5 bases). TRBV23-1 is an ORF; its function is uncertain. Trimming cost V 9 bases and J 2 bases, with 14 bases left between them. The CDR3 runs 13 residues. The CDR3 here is CARSTRVTYEQYF. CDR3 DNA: TGCGCCAGGTCTACGCGGGTCACCTACGAGCAGTACTTC.

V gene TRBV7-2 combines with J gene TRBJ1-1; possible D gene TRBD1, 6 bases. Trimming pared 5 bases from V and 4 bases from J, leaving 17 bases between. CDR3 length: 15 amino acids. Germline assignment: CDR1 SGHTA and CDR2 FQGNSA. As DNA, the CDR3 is TGTGCCAGCAGCGTCGGGACACCCGGCGGCACTGAAGCTTTCTTT. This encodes CASSVGTPGGTEAFF.

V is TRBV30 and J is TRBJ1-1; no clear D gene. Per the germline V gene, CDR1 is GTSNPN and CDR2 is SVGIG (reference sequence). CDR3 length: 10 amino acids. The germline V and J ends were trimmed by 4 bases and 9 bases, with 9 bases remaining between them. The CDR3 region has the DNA TGTGCCTGGACCCAGGTGAAAGCTTTCTTT. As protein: CAWTQVKAFF.